These T cell receptor beta chains were read from a single sample in a study of shared clonotypes between healthy human individuals. This table comes from immunoSEQ multiplex PCR, and its TCRdb copy is limited to in-frame clones, with some not included. The sample holds over a million clones, more than 95% seen once. Sequencing was carried out using naive CD4+ T cells sorted from blood. The receptors were gathered from a man aged 25-45 years in good health. CDR3s include the opening cysteine and the closing phenylalanine or tryptophan. The D gene is left open where the match is weak. Some rows have no size entry. The others give once, few or many, or a class for an expanded clone.

TRBJ2-1 TRBV5-6 NA NA CASSFTAVGNNEQFF TGTGCCAGCAGCTTTACAGCGGTCGGAAACAATGAGCAGTTCTTC
TRBJ1-2 TRBV5-1 NA TRBD1 CASTPTGGSYGYTF TGCGCCAGCACCCCCACAGGGGGGAGCTATGGCTACACCTTC
TRBJ2-7 TRBV5-4 NA NA CASSLGGVRSSYEQYF TGTGCCAGCAGCTTGGGGGGTGTTCGTAGCTCCTACGAGCAGTACTTC
TRBJ2-5 TRBV30 NA NA CAWSRMGETQYF TGTGCCTGGAGCCGGATGGGGGAGACCCAGTACTTC
TRBJ2-7 TRBV7-8 NA NA CASSLGHISYEQYF TGTGCCAGCAGCCTAGGTCATATTTCCTACGAGCAGTACTTC
TRBJ1-2 TRBV6-1 NA NA CASSAGRYGYTF TGTGCCAGCAGTGCGGGACGATATGGCTACACCTTC
TRBJ2-1 TRBV9 NA TRBD2 CASSVGLAGGLSSYNEQFF TGTGCCAGCAGCGTGGGACTAGCGGGAGGTCTGAGCTCCTACAATGAGCAGTTCTTC
TRBJ2-2 TRBV5-1 NA TRBD2 CASSLKVLAGNTGELFF TGCGCCAGCAGCTTGAAGGTGCTAGCGGGAAACACCGGGGAGCTGTTTTTT
TRBJ1-4 TRBV6-1 NA NA CASSHDWGKLFF TGTGCCAGCAGTCACGACTGGGGTAAACTGTTTTTT
TRBJ1-4 TRBV5-1 once NA CASSRDIPTNEKLFF TGCGCCAGCAGCCGGGACATCCCAACTAATGAAAAACTGTTTTTT
TRBJ2-3 TRBV11-3 NA TRBD2 CASSLGLAGATDTQYF TGTGCCAGCAGCTTAGGGCTAGCGGGAGCAACAGATACGCAGTATTTT
TRBJ2-2 TRBV6-4 NA TRBD2 CASSLTSGRADGELFF TGTGCCAGCAGCCTGACTAGCGGGAGGGCCGACGGGGAGCTGTTTTTT
TRBJ2-2 TRBV5-1 NA NA CASSRTGTGGELFF TGCGCCAGCAGCCGGACGGGCACGGGCGGGGAGCTGTTTTTT
TRBJ2-6 TRBV7-8 NA NA CASSLAGFFGANVLTF TGTGCCAGCAGCTTAGCGGGGTTCTTTGGGGCCAACGTCCTGACTTTC
TRBJ2-1 TRBV27 NA NA CASSLVGSYNEQFF TGTGCCAGCAGTTTGGTGGGATCCTACAATGAGCAGTTCTTC
TRBJ1-3 TRBV5-6 NA NA CASSFDLESGNTIYF TGTGCCAGCAGCTTTGACCTCGAGTCTGGAAACACCATATATTTT
TRBJ2-7 TRBV19 NA TRBD2 CARTGLAGEWFGSQYF TGTGCCAGGACGGGACTAGCGGGAGAATGGTTCGGCAGCCAGTACTTC
TRBJ1-2 TRBV28 NA NA CASSFGGKLRGYTF TGTGCCAGCAGTTTTGGGGGAAAACTCAGGGGCTACACCTTC
TRBJ1-5 TRBV19 NA NA CASSIKTKGFDQPQHF TGTGCCAGTAGTATCAAAACGAAGGGGTTTGATCAGCCCCAGCATTTT
TRBJ1-5 TRBV6-1 NA NA CASRQTGTNNQPQHF TGTGCCAGCAGGCAAACCGGGACAAACAATCAGCCCCAGCATTTT
TRBJ1-1 TRBV25-1 NA NA CASSGRGSVNTEAFF TGTGCCAGCAGTGGCAGGGGATCGGTGAACACTGAAGCTTTCTTT
TRBJ2-3 TRBV25-1 NA TRBD2 CASSDDRTSGTTDTQYF TGTGCCAGCAGTGACGACAGGACTAGCGGGACCACAGATACGCAGTATTTT
TRBJ1-1 TRBV28 NA NA CASSLSEDTEAFF TGTGCCAGCAGTTTGTCAGAAGACACTGAAGCTTTCTTT
TRBJ2-3 TRBV27 NA TRBD2 CASSLGLAGVDTQYF TGTGCCAGCAGTTTGGGACTAGCGGGAGTGGATACGCAGTATTTT
TRBJ1-5 TRBV18 NA NA CASSPGESGGNQPQHF TGTGCCAGCTCACCGGGGGAGTCGGGGGGCAATCAGCCCCAGCATTTT
TRBJ2-1 TRBV28 NA NA CASSLGQSSYNEQFF TGTGCCAGCAGTTTGGGGCAGTCCTCCTACAATGAGCAGTTCTTC
TRBJ2-2 TRBV9 NA TRBD2 CASSVELAGGANTGELFF TGTGCCAGCAGCGTAGAACTAGCGGGAGGAGCGAACACCGGGGAGCTGTTTTTT
TRBJ2-3 TRBV18 once NA CASSPQAGTYDTQYF TGTGCCAGCTCACCACAGGCCGGGACCTACGATACGCAGTATTTT